These 9 T cell receptor beta chains were sequenced from one sample in a study of T cells after yellow fever vaccination. TCRdb analysed the 5' RACE reads with MiXCR anew, one entry per CDR3 protein. The table lists 350,000 to 450,000 distinct CDR3 sequences, about 17% of them singletons, with roughly 19% in the top ten. The material was PBMCs, obtained before the yellow fever booster vaccination. Receptors were obtained from a man aged 18 to 29 who received the YFV17D yellow fever vaccine.

This clonotype was counted between two and nine times. The gene calls are TRBV29-1 and TRBJ2-4; unclear D gene. Germline lookup yields CDR1 SQVTM and CDR2 ANQGSEA. The V gene lost 0 bases and the J gene lost 2 bases, with 5 bases spanning the gap. CDR3 length: 13 amino acids. Here the CDR3 reads CSVEDYSKNIQYF. The CDR3, as DNA: TGCAGCGTTGAAGACTATTCCAAAAACATTCAGTACTTC.

This clonotype has a single count. The rearrangement joins TRBV29-1 to TRBJ1-1; possibly TRBD1 for D (5 bases). CDR3 size: 14 residues. V lost 1 base and J 4 bases, leaving 13 bases between the germline ends. The germline CDR1 and CDR2 sequences are SQVTM and ANQGSEA. The chain's CDR3 is CSVEGGDMSTEAFF. The CDR3 DNA reads as TGCAGCGTTGAAGGAGGGGATATGAGCACTGAAGCTTTCTTT.

This clonotype was seen a handful of times. The J gene is TRBJ2-4, the V gene TRBV7-2, with D hard to call. V lost 5 bases and J 3 bases, leaving 11 bases between the germline ends. CDR3 length: 14 amino acids. Germline loops: CDR1 SGHTA, CDR2 FQGNSA. CDR3 sequence (DNA): TGTGCCAGCAGCCGTCCTATCGGCAAAAACATTCAGTACTTC. Protein product: CASSRPIGKNIQYF.

The V and J genes are TRBV20-1 and TRBJ1-5, with D perhaps TRBD1 (6 bases). Germline loops: CDR1 DFQATT, CDR2 SNEGSKA (reference sequence). V was trimmed by 1 base and J by 11 bases, leaving 15 bases between them. There are 13 residues in the CDR3. The CDR3 DNA follows: TGCAGTGCTAGAGCCTCAATGGGGGGCACCCAGCATTTT. Encoded protein: CSARASMGGTQHF.

CDR3 amino acids: CASSVVPTGEKLFF. DNA for the CDR3: TGTGCCAGCAGCGTAGTCCCCACGGGTGAAAAACTGTTTTTT. The rearrangement links TRBV9 to TRBJ1-4; D gene uncertain. The V end lost 0 bases, the J end lost 7 bases, and 10 bases lay between the germline ends. Germline-derived CDR1 and CDR2 are SGDLS and YYNGEE. The CDR3 runs 14 residues.

The V and J genes are TRBV7-2 and TRBJ1-6; 9 bases are shared with TRBD1. This CDR3 has 16 residues. The V segment lost 0 bases and the J segment 9 bases; nucleotides outside the gene matches: 6. Germline V gene sequence: CDR1 SGHTA, CDR2 FQGNSA. The CDR3 nucleotides read TGTGCCAGCAGCTTAGCCGGGACAGGGTCTGGTTCACCCCTCCACTTT. Amino acids: CASSLAGTGSGSPLHF.

This clonotype was seen a few times. The V and J genes are TRBV5-1 and TRBJ1-4, with unresolved D. The CDR3 covers 16 residues. V lost 0 bases to trimming and J lost 5 bases, with 14 bases between them. CDR1 and CDR2 from the germline V gene are SGHRS and YFSETQ. CDR3 nucleotides: TGCGCCAGCAGCTTGGGAGCTGTAGCCAACAATGAAAAACTGTTTTTT. This gives the protein CASSLGAVANNEKLFF.

This clonotype was detected many times. The CDR3 DNA reads TGTGCCATCAGTGAGTTACGGAAACAGGGGGCTCACGAGCAGTACTTC. Its translation is CAISELRKQGAHEQYF. The V and J genes are TRBV10-3 and TRBJ2-7, with TRBD1 matching over 9 bases. This CDR3 has 16 residues. Per germline, CDR1 ENHRY and CDR2 SYGVKD. J lost 5 bases, V lost 1 base, and 9 bases had no gene match.

This clonotype was seen more than once but under ten times. The rearrangement links TRBV6-5 to TRBJ1-2; D uncertain. V was clipped by 0 bases and J by 4 bases, with 6 bases between them. This CDR3 has 13 residues. Germline V gene sequence: CDR1 MNHEY, CDR2 SVGAGI. The DNA of the CDR3 is TGTGCCAGCAGTTACTCGATCACCTATGGCTACACCTTC. Translating it yields CASSYSITYGYTF.